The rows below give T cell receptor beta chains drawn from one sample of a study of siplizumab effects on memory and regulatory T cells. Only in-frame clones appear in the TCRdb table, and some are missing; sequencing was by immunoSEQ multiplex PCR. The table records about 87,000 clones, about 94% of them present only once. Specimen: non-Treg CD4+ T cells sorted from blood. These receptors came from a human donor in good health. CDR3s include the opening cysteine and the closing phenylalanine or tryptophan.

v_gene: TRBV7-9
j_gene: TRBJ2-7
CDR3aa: CASSSSGRVIEQYF

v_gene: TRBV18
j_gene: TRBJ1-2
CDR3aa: CASSRGRGDYGYTF

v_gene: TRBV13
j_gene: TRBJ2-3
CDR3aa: CASSRDRADTQYF

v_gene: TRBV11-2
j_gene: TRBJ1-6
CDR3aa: CASSLVAGLNSPLHF

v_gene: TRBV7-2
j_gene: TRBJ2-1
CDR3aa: CASRQGTRYNAEQFF

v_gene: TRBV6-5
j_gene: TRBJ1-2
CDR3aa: CASSYRQGPQYGYTF

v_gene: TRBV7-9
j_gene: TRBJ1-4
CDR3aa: CASSLGGGNEKLFF

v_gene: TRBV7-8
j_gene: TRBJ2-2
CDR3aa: CASSVQRRVELFF

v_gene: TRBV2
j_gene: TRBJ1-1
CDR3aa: CASSKETAAEAFF

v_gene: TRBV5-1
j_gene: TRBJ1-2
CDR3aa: CASSLDEGGGYTF

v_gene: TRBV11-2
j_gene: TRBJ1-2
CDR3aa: CAISPGTPGRGGYTF

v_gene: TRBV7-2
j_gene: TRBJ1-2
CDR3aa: CASSSSVGYTF

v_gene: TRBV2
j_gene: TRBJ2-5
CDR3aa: CASMVLETQYF

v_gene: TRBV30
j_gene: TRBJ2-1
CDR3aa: CAWSVLNEQFF

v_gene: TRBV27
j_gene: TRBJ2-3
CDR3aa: CASSFRPGGSDTQYF

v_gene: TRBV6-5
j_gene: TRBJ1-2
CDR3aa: CASRLGQGYYGYTF